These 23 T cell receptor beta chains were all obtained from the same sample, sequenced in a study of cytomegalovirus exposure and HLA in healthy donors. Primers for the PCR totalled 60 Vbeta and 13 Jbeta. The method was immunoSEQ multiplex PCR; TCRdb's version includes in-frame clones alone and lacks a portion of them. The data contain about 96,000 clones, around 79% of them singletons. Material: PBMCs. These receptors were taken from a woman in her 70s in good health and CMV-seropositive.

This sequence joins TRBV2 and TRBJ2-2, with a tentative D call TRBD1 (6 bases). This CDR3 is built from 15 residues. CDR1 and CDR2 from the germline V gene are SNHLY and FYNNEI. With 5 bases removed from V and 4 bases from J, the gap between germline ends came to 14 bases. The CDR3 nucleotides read TGTGCCAGCAGTATAACAGGGTTCGGCACCGGGGAGCTGTTTTTT. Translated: CASSITGFGTGELFF.

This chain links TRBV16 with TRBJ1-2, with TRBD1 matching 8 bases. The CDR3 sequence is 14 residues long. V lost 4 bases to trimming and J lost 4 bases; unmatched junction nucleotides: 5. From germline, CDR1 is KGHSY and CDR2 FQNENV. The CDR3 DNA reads TGTGCCAGCAGCCTAGGACAGGGCCTCTATGGCTACACCTTC. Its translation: CASSLGQGLYGYTF.

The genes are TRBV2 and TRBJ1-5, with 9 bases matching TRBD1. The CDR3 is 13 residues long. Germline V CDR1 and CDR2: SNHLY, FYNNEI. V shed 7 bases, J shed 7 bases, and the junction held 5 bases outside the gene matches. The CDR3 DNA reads TGTGCCAGCACTGGGACAGGGCGCCAGCCCCAGCATTTT. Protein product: CASTGTGRQPQHF.

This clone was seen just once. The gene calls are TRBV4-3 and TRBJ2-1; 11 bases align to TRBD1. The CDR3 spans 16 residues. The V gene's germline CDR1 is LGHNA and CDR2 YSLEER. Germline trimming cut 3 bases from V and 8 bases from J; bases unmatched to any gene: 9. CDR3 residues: CASSQRTGGFQYEQFF. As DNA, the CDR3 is TGCGCCAGCAGCCAGCGGACAGGGGGCTTCCAGTATGAGCAGTTCTTC.

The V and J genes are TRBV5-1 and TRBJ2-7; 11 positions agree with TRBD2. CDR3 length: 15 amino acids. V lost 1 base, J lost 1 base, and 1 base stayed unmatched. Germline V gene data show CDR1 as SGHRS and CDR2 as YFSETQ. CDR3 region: CASSLTSGGSYEQYF. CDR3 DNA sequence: TGCGCCAGCAGCTTGACTAGCGGGGGATCCTACGAGCAGTACTTC.

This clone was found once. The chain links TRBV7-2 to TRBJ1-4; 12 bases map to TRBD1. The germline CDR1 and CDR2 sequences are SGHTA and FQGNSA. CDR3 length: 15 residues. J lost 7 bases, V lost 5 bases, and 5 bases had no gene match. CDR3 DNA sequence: TGTGCCAGCAGCAACCGGGACAGGGGGCTTGAAAAACTGTTTTTT. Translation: CASSNRDRGLEKLFF.

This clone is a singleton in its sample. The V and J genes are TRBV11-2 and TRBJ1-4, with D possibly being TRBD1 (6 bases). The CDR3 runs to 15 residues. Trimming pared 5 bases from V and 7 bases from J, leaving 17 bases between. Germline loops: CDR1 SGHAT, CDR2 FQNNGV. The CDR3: CASSPVGGAGEKLFF. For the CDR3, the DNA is TGTGCCAGCAGCCCCGTCGGGGGGGCCGGTGAAAAACTGTTTTTT.

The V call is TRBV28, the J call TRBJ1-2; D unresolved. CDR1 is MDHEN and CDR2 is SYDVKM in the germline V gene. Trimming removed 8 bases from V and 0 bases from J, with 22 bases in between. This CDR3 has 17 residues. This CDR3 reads CASALSGRPLANYGYTF. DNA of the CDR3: TGTGCCAGCGCCCTGTCGGGGAGGCCGCTAGCTAACTATGGCTACACCTTC.

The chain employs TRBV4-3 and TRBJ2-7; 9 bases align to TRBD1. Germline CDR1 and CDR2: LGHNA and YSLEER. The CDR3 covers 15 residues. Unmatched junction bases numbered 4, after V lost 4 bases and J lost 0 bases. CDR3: CASSRTGASSYEQYF. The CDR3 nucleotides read TGCGCCAGCAGCCGGACAGGGGCCAGCTCCTACGAGCAGTACTTC.

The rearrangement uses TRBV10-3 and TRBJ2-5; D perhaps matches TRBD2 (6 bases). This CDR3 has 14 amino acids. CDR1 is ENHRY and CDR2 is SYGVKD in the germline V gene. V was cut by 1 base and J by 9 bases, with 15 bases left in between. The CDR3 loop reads CAISEFEEGSAQYF. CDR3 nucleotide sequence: TGTGCCATCAGTGAGTTTGAGGAGGGGTCGGCCCAGTACTTC.

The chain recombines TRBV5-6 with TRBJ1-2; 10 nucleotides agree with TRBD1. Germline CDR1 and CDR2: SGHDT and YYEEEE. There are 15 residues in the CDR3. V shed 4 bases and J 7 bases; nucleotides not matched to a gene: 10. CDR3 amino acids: CASSPPLDRGPGYTF. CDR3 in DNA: TGTGCCAGCAGCCCCCCACTAGACAGGGGGCCTGGCTACACCTTC.

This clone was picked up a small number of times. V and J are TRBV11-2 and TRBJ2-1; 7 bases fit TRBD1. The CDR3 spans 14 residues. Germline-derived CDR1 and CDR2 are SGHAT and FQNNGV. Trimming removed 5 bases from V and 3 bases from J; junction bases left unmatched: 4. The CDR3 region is CASSLGDSYNEQFF. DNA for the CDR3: TGTGCCAGCAGCCTAGGGGACAGCTACAATGAGCAGTTCTTC.

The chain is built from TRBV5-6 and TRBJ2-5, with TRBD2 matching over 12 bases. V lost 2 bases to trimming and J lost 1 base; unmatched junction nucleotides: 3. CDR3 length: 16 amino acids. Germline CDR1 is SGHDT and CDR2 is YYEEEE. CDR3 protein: CASSFRTSGTQETQYF. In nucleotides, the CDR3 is TGTGCCAGCAGCTTCCGGACTAGCGGGACCCAAGAGACCCAGTACTTC.

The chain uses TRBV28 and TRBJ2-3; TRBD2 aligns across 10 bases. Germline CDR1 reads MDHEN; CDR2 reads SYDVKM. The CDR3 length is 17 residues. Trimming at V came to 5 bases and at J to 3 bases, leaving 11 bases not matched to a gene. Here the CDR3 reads CASSLYSGGIGTDTQYF. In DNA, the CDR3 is TGTGCCAGCAGTCTCTATAGCGGGGGGATCGGGACAGATACGCAGTATTTT.

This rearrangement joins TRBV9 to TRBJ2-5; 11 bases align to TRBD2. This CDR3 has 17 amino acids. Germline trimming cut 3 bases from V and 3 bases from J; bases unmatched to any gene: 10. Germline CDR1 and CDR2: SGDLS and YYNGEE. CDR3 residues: CASSDTPGTSGKETQYF. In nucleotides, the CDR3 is TGTGCCAGCAGCGACACTCCCGGGACTAGCGGCAAAGAGACCCAGTACTTC.

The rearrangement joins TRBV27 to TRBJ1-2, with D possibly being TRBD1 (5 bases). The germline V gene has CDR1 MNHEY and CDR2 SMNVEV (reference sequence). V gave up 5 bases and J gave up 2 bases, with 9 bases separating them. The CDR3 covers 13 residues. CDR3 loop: CASSRGRNYGYTF. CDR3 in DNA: TGTGCCAGCAGTAGGGGCAGGAACTATGGCTACACCTTC.

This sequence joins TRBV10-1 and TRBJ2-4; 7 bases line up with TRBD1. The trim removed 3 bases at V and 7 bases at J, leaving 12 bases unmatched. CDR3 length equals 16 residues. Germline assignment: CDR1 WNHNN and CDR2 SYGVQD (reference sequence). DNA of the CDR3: TGCGCCAGCAGTGACCCAACGACAGGGTTGCAGAACATTCAGTACTTC. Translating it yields CASSDPTTGLQNIQYF.

The DNA for the CDR3 is TGCAGCGTTGTGTCGGTACCTTATGGCTACACCTTC. Residues: CSVVSVPYGYTF. The chain couples TRBV29-1 to TRBJ1-2; D is undetermined. CDR1 and CDR2 from the germline V gene are SQVTM and ANQGSEA. The CDR3 has 12 residues. V lost 4 bases and J lost 5, with 11 bases in between.

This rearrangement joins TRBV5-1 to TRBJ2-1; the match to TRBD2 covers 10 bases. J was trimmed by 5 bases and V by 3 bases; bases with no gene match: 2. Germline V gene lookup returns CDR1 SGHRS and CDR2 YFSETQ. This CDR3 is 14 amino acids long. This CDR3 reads CASSSSGSNNEQFF. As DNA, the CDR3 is TGCGCCAGCAGCTCTAGCGGGAGTAACAATGAGCAGTTCTTC. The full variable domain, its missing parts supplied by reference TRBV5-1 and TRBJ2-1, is KAGVTQTPRYLIKTRGQQVTLSCSPISGHRSVSWYQQTPGQGLQFLFEYFSETQRNKGNFPGRFSGRQFSNSRSEMNVSTLELGDSALYLCASSSSGSNNEQFFGPGTRLTVL.

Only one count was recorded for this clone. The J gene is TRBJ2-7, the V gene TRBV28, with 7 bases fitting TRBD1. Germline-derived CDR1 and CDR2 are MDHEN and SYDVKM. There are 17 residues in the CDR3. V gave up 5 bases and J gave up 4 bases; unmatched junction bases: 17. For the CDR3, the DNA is TGTGCCAGCAGTGTTGTTGTTTCCAGACAGGGATTTTACGAGCAGTACTTC. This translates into CASSVVVSRQGFYEQYF.

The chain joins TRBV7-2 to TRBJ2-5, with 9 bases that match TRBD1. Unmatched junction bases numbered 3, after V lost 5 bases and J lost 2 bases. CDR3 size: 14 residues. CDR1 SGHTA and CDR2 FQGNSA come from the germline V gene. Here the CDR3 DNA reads TGTGCCAGCAGCCTAGGGACAGGGCAAGAGACCCAGTACTTC. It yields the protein CASSLGTGQETQYF.

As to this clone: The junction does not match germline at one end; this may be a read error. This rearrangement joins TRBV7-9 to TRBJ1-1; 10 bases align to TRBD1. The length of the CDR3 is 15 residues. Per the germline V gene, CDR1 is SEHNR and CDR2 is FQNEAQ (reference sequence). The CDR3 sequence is CSSSPRQGAGTEAFF. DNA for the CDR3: TGTTCCAGCAGCCCCCGACAGGGGGCGGGCACTGAAGCTTTCTTT.

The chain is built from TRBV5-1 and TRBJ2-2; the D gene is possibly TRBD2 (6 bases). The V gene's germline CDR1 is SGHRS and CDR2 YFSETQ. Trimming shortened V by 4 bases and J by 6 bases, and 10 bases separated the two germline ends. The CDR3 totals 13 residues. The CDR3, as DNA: TGCGCCAGCAGCCCTAGGGAGGCCGGGGAGCTGTTTTTT. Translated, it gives CASSPREAGELFF. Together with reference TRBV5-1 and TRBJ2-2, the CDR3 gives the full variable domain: KAGVTQTPRYLIKTRGQQVTLSCSPISGHRSVSWYQQTPGQGLQFLFEYFSETQRNKGNFPGRFSGRQFSNSRSEMNVSTLELGDSALYLCASSPREAGELFFGEGSRLTVL.